The sequence of this TCR beta chain was determined in a study of blood T cells in healthy people across ages. Overall study findings and caveats: There was no known CMV status for donors, so expanded clonotype changes were possibly confounded. It was the long-lived donors that had more naive CD4+ cells and higher diversity than aged donors.

A few counts support this clonotype. The antigen remains undetermined. Trimming cost V 3 bases and J 4 bases; bases outside gene matches: 9. Germline loops: CDR1 LNHDA, CDR2 SQIVND (reference sequence). The CDR3 runs 16 residues. A second PCR of 7 to 11 cycles used a sample-barcoded 5' primer and a J-beta primer mix. Each CDR3 protein gets one entry after TCRdb re-called the 5' RACE reads with MiXCR. The sample lists 800,000 to 950,000 distinct CDR3 sequences; just under 30% were seen once. These data were also reused for a study on T cells of mothers and their children.

The source material was blood. V and J are TRBV19 and TRBJ1-2, with 9 bases fitting TRBD1. The receptor was derived from a woman aged 40 to 50 in good health. The CDR3 region is CASSIAQGAAGYGYTF. The CDR3 nucleotides read TGTGCCAGTAGTATCGCACAGGGGGCGGCGGGCTATGGCTACACCTTC.